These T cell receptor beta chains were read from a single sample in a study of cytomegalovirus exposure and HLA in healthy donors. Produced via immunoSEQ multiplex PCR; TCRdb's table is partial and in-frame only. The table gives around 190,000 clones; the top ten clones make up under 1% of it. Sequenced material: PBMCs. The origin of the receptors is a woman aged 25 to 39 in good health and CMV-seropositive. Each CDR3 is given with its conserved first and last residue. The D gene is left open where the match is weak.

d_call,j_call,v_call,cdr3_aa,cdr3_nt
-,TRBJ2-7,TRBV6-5,CATRGGGPPSYEQYF,TGTGCTACTCGCGGCGGCGGCCCCCCGTCCTACGAGCAGTACTTC
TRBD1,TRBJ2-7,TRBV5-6,CASSLGWGQGRSYEQYF,TGTGCCAGCAGCTTGGGCTGGGGACAGGGGAGGTCCTACGAGCAGTACTTC
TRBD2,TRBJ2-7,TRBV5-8,CASSLWGGDEQYF,TGTGCCAGCAGCTTGTGGGGGGGAGACGAGCAGTACTTC
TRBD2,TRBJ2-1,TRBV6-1,CASSVSSGGTYNEQFF,TGTGCCAGCAGTGTATCTAGCGGGGGGACCTACAATGAGCAGTTCTTC
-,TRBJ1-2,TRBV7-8,CASSLRRAPNPVYGYTF,TGTGCCAGCAGCTTACGGAGGGCTCCTAATCCAGTCTATGGCTACACCTTC
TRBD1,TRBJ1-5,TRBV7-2,CASSPNTGQGVHSNQPQHF,TGTGCCAGCAGCCCGAACACGGGACAGGGGGTGCATAGCAATCAGCCCCAGCATTTT
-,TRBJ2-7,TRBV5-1,CASSLVPTEREQYF,TGCGCCAGCAGCTTGGTTCCGACAGAGAGAGAGCAGTACTTC
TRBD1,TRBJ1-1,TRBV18,CASSLLGQGKGTEAFF,TGTGCCAGCTCACTACTGGGACAGGGAAAAGGTACTGAAGCTTTCTTT
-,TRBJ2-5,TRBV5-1,CASSFGETQYF,TGCGCCAGCAGCTTCGGAGAGACCCAGTACTTC
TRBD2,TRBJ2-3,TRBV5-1,CASSLGLAGGTTDTQYF,TGCGCCAGCAGCTTGGGACTAGCGGGGGGGACTACAGATACGCAGTATTTT
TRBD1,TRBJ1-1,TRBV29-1,CSVLTGQDTEAFF,TGCAGCGTTCTGACAGGGCAGGACACTGAAGCTTTCTTT
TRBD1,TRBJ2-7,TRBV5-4,CASSVPGQGYEQYF,TGTGCCAGCAGCGTACCGGGACAGGGCTACGAGCAGTACTTC
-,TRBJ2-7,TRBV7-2,CASSISSYEQYF,TGTGCCAGCAGCATTAGCTCCTACGAGCAGTACTTC
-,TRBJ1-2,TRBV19,CASSINGGGYTF,TGTGCCAGTAGTATAAACGGAGGGGGCTACACCTTC
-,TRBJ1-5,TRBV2,CASRANGGGNQPQHF,TGTGCCAGCAGGGCGAACGGGGGGGGCAATCAGCCCCAGCATTTT
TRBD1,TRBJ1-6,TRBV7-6,CASSLVAGTVQTSYNSPLHF,TGTGCCAGCAGCTTAGTTGCCGGGACAGTCCAGACCAGCTATAATTCACCCCTCCACTTT
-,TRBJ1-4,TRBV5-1,CASTSGLGGRATNEKLFF,TGCGCCAGCACATCCGGGCTGGGAGGACGAGCAACTAATGAAAAACTGTTTTTT
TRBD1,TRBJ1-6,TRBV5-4,CASSFLQGVDSPLHF,TGTGCCAGCAGCTTCTTACAGGGGGTTGATTCACCCCTCCACTTT
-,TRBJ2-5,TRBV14,CASSRAPGTQYF,TGTGCCAGCAGCCGAGCCCCGGGGACCCAGTACTTC
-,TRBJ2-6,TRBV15,CATSFPGSGANVLTF,TGTGCCACCAGCTTCCCAGGCTCTGGGGCCAACGTCCTGACTTTC
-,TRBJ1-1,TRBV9,CASSETGANTEAFF,TGTGCCAGCAGCGAAACAGGAGCGAACACTGAAGCTTTCTTT
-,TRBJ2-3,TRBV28,CASSLWGGVRYF,TGTGCCAGCAGTTTATGGGGGGGAGTCCGGTATTTT
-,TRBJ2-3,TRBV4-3,CASSQERPYTDTQYF,TGCGCCAGCAGCCAGGAGCGGCCATACACAGATACGCAGTATTTT
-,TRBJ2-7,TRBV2,CASIEQGTSYEQYF,TGTGCCAGCATCGAACAGGGGACTTCCTACGAGCAGTACTTC
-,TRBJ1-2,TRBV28,CASSLTAYGYTF,TGTGCCAGCAGTCTGACAGCATATGGCTACACCTTC
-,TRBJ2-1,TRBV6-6,CASSRDWGVEQFF,TGTGCCAGCAGTCGAGACTGGGGGGTTGAGCAGTTCTTC
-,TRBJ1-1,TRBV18,CASSLDSNTEAFF,TGTGCCAGCTCACTCGACAGCAACACTGAAGCTTTCTTT
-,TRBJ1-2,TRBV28,CASSLSGEGYTF,TGTGCCAGCAGTTTGTCGGGTGAGGGCTACACCTTC
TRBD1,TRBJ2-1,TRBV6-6,CASSYGQVNEQFF,TGTGCCAGCAGTTACGGACAGGTCAATGAGCAGTTCTTC
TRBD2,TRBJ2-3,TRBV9,CASSTVAGGPTDTQYF,TGTGCCAGCAGCACCGTTGCGGGGGGGCCCACAGATACGCAGTATTTT
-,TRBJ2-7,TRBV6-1,CASSSDRFSYEQYF,TGTGCCAGCAGTTCGGACAGATTCTCCTACGAGCAGTACTTC
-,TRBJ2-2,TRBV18,CASSPTGYRRTGELFF,TGTGCCAGCTCACCTACAGGGTACCGAAGAACCGGGGAGCTGTTTTTT
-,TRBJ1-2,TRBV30,CAWSTTSYGYTF,TGTGCCTGGAGTACGACAAGCTATGGCTACACCTTC
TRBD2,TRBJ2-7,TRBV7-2,CASSKLAVGSYEQYF,TGTGCCAGCAGCAAACTAGCGGTCGGCTCCTACGAGCAGTACTTC
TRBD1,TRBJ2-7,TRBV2,CASNRGTGGNEQYF,TGTGCCAGCAATCGCGGGACAGGGGGAAATGAGCAGTACTTC
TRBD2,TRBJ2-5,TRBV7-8,CASSRLPGLAGEETQYF,TGTGCCAGCAGCAGATTACCGGGACTAGCGGGTGAAGAGACCCAGTACTTC
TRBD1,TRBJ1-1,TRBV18,CASSPTRGAEPEAFF,TGTGCCAGCTCACCGACCAGGGGGGCCGAACCTGAAGCTTTCTTT
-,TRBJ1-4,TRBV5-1,CASGAGDSEKLFF,TGCGCCAGCGGGGCAGGGGATTCTGAAAAACTGTTTTTT
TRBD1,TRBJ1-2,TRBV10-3,CAISENRGTLRHYGYTF,TGTGCCATCAGTGAGAACAGGGGGACCTTACGACACTATGGCTACACCTTC
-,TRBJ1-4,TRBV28,CASSNSPASGEKLFF,TGTGCCAGCAGCAACTCACCGGCCTCAGGGGAAAAACTGTTTTTT
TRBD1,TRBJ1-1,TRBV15,CATSSSDRAEAFF,TGTGCCACCAGCTCCTCAGACAGGGCTGAAGCTTTCTTT
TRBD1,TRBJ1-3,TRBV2,CASRARTGLLAGNTIYF,TGTGCCAGCAGAGCCCGGACAGGCCTACTGGCTGGAAACACCATATATTTT
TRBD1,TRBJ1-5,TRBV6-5,CASSYSKGAGNQPQHF,TGTGCCAGCAGTTACTCGAAGGGGGCGGGCAATCAGCCCCAGCATTTT
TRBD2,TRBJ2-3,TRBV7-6,CASSSTAGGVDTQYF,TGTGCCAGCAGCTCCACGGCGGGAGGGGTAGATACGCAGTATTTT
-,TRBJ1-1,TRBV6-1,CASPTAGVNTEAFF,TGTGCCAGCCCCACGGCGGGAGTGAACACTGAAGCTTTCTTT
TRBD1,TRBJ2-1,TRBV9,CASSAGTGGGNEQFF,TGTGCCAGCAGCGCCGGGACAGGGGGTGGGAATGAGCAGTTCTTC
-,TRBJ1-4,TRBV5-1,CASSLGANEKLFF,TGCGCCAGCAGCTTAGGGGCTAATGAAAAACTGTTTTTT
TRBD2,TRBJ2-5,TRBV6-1,CASSGIRRSGDQETQYF,TGTGCCAGCAGTGGAATCCGACGGAGCGGGGACCAAGAGACCCAGTACTTC
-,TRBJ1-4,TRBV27,CASSFGRVSIEKLFF,TGTGCCAGCAGTTTTGGCAGGGTATCGATTGAAAAACTGTTTTTT
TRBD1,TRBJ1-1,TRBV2,CASTQQGMNTEAFF,TGTGCCAGCACCCAACAGGGGATGAACACTGAAGCTTTCTTT
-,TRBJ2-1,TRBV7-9,CASSSPPRLNEQFF,TGTGCCAGCAGCTCACCCCCGCGCCTCAATGAGCAGTTCTTC
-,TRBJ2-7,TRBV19,CASSLDSQSSYEQYF,TGTGCCAGTAGTTTGGACAGTCAAAGCTCCTACGAGCAGTACTTC
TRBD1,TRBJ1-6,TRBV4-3,CASSRIVTGFNSPLHF,TGCGCCAGCAGCCGGATCGTGACAGGGTTTAATTCACCCCTCCACTTT
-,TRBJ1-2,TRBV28,CASSFGRWGTNSNYGYTF,TGTGCCAGCAGTTTTGGGCGATGGGGCACCAATTCTAACTATGGCTACACCTTC
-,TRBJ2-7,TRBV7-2,CASSLEVASTAYEQYF,TGTGCCAGCAGCTTAGAGGTGGCTAGCACCGCCTACGAGCAGTACTTC